Below, one T cell receptor beta chain is given with its context. Its ends do not fully match the called genes, so a read error is possible. The source of the sample is a study of T cell clonotyping in hematopoietic cell transplantation. The CDR3 extends over 19 amino acids. Germline CDR1 reads SSHAT; CDR2 reads FNYEAQ (reference sequence). Time point indicated: recipient sample about 28 days before transplant, after cytoreduction. Recipient blood drawn about 28 days pretransplant and days 30, 100, 180 after. Libraries were prepared by immunoSEQ multiplex PCR; TCRdb keeps only in-frame clonotypes and omits some of them. The sample contains tens of thousands of clones, around 84% of which appear only once.

This receptor was obtained from a woman in her sixties with acute myeloid leukemia. Some clones in this sample may be carry-over from other donors' samples. The V call is TRBV7-7, the J call TRBJ2-2; 14 bases fit TRBD2. The material sequenced was peripheral blood mononuclear cells, taken before stem cell transplant. This CDR3 is CASSSEGLAGATNTGELFF. Here the CDR3 DNA reads TGTGCTAGCAGCTCCGAGGGACTAGCGGGGGCCACGAACACCGGGGAGCTGTTTTTT.